These 25 T cell receptor beta chains were sequenced from one sample in a study of post-analysis software for immune sequencing data. Study results and caveats: TRBV segments more frequent in patients than in controls numbered about 5 and included TRBV5-6, TRBV5-1 and TRBV20-1.

Antigens for these TCRs are unknown. TCR beta cDNA libraries included unique molecular identifiers. TCRdb recomputed calls from the PCR reads with MiXCR, one row per CDR3 protein. The table includes some 800,000 distinct CDR3 sequences, 46% detected once. Sample: blood. These TCRs come from a girl under 18 with multiple sclerosis.

The chain employs TRBV5-1 and TRBJ2-5; the D call may be TRBD1 or TRBD2 (5 bases each). The CDR3 contains 15 residues. Trimming pared 1 base from V and 5 bases from J, leaving 15 bases between. Germline values: CDR1 SGHRS, CDR2 YFSETQ. The CDR3: CASSLRDGLGETQYF. The CDR3 bases are TGCGCCAGCAGCTTGAGGGACGGATTGGGGGAGACCCAGTACTTC. Filled out from reference TRBV5-1 and TRBJ2-5, the complete variable domain reads KAGVTQTPRYLIKTRGQQVTLSCSPISGHRSVSWYQQTPGQGLQFLFEYFSETQRNKGNFPGRFSGRQFSNSRSEMNVSTLELGDSALYLCASSLRDGLGETQYFGPGTRLLVL.

The rearrangement uses TRBV24-1 and TRBJ2-1; TRBD2 matches at 7 bases. The V segment lost 2 bases and the J segment 12 bases; nucleotides outside the gene matches: 0. The length of the CDR3 is 11 residues. The germline V gene has CDR1 KGHDR and CDR2 SFDVKD. This CDR3 is CATSDWGGQFF. CDR3 DNA sequence: TGTGCCACCAGTGATTGGGGGGGGCAGTTCTTC.

This clonotype was observed a few times. The chain uses TRBV7-9 and TRBJ2-5; 10 bases fit TRBD1. The CDR3 extends over 14 amino acids. V dropped 5 bases and J dropped 5; count of bases not matched to a gene: 5. Germline values: CDR1 SEHNR, CDR2 FQNEAQ (reference sequence). In nucleotides, the CDR3 is TGTGCCAGCAGCATGACAGGGGGCAGGGAGACCCAGTACTTC. Translated: CASSMTGGRETQYF.

This chain links TRBV4-3 with TRBJ2-1; D not resolved. The ends were cut back, 5 bases at V and 6 bases at J, with 11 bases in the middle. CDR1 and CDR2 from the germline V gene are LGHNA and YSLEER. This CDR3 comprises 13 residues. The CDR3 DNA reads as TGCGCCAGCAGCTGGAGCTATCCCAATGAGCAGTTCTTC. It codes for CASSWSYPNEQFF.

The chain carries TRBV28 and TRBJ2-7; D possibly corresponds to TRBD2 (5 bases). Per germline, CDR1 MDHEN and CDR2 SYDVKM. The CDR3 loop spans 11 amino acids. V lost 11 bases to trimming and J lost 7 bases, with 15 bases between them. The CDR3 DNA is TGTGCCGCGATAGGTGCGGGTGAGCAGTACTTC. As protein: CAAIGAGEQYF.

The V gene is TRBV24-1, the J gene TRBJ2-1; 10 bases line up with TRBD2. The CDR3 consists of 17 residues. V was pared by 4 bases and J by 3 bases, with 8 bases of the junction left unmatched. Per germline, CDR1 KGHDR and CDR2 SFDVKD. The CDR3 DNA reads as TGTGCCACCAGTGACTCTCCGGGGACTAGCGTCTACAATGAGCAGTTCTTC. It specifies CATSDSPGTSVYNEQFF.

The J gene is TRBJ2-7, the V gene TRBV11-2, with D uncertain. V was pared by 2 bases and J by 3 bases, with 11 bases between. The CDR3 has 14 residues. Germline lookup yields CDR1 SGHAT and CDR2 FQNNGV. The DNA for the CDR3 is TGTGCCAGCAGCTTAAGCCCGACCAACTACGAGCAGTACTTC. Residues: CASSLSPTNYEQYF.

V usage is TRBV20-1 and J usage is TRBJ2-3; a weak D match, TRBD1 (5 bases). The CDR3 spans 14 residues. V was trimmed by 0 bases and J by 2 bases, leaving 9 bases between them. The V gene's germline CDR1 is DFQATT and CDR2 SNEGSKA (reference sequence). This chain's CDR3 is CSARDLGVTDTQYF. DNA for the CDR3: TGCAGTGCTAGAGATCTAGGGGTCACAGATACGCAGTATTTT.

This chain links TRBV5-1 with TRBJ2-1; TRBD2 matches at 11 bases. Germline V gene data show CDR1 as SGHRS and CDR2 as YFSETQ. Germline trimming cut 5 bases from V and 7 bases from J; bases unmatched to any gene: 14. CDR3 size: 17 residues. The CDR3 region has the DNA TGCGCCAGCAGTTCTAGGGCTAGCGGGAGGCCGTTAAATGAGCAGTTCTTC. This encodes CASSSRASGRPLNEQFF.

V and J are TRBV7-9 and TRBJ2-4, with D perhaps TRBD2 (5 bases). CDR3 length: 17 residues. Germline V CDR1 and CDR2: SEHNR, FQNEAQ (reference sequence). The V gene lost 5 bases and the J gene lost 2 bases, with 19 bases spanning the gap. CDR3 nucleotide sequence: TGTGCCAGCAGCCATGCCTCAGCGGATCCCTCCAAAAACATTCAGTACTTC. Its translation is CASSHASADPSKNIQYF.

CDR3 DNA: TGCGCCAGCAGCCAGACACTACTCCTAACGGGACTAGCGGGAGAAATTCTCCTCAACAATGAGCAGTTCTTC. It yields the protein CASSQTLLLTGLAGEILLNNEQFF. The rearrangement uses TRBV4-1 and TRBJ2-1; TRBD2 aligns across 14 bases. V lost 3 bases, J lost 5 bases, and 27 bases stayed unmatched. The length of the CDR3 is 24 residues. In germline, CDR1 is MGHRA, CDR2 YSYEKL.

This chain links TRBV29-1 with TRBJ2-3; TRBD1 might be the D (6 bases). The CDR3 sequence is 14 residues long. V lost 3 bases, J lost 4 bases, and 14 bases lay in between. CDR1 and CDR2 (germline): SQVTM, ANQGSEA. The CDR3 DNA follows: TGCAGCGTTGACCTAAAGGGGGACGCAGATACGCAGTATTTT. Translation gives CSVDLKGDADTQYF.

This clonotype was detected a few times. The rearrangement links TRBV4-2 to TRBJ2-7; maybe TRBD1 (5 bases). Gene TRBJ2-5 matches the end of the DNA better, so the J call may be wrong. The CDR3 has 13 amino acids. Per germline, CDR1 LGHNA and CDR2 YNFKEQ. CDR3 in amino acids: CASSQESRATQYF. Here the CDR3 DNA reads TGTGCCAGCAGCCAAGAAAGCAGGGCGACCCAGTACTTC.

The genes are TRBV7-2 and TRBJ2-7, with TRBD2 matching 8 bases. Near its end, the DNA agrees better with TRBJ2-5, so the J call may be wrong. The CDR3 totals 17 residues. The germline CDR1 and CDR2 sequences are SGHTA and FQGNSA. CDR3 amino acids: CASSLGLGSGVGETQYF. CDR3 coding DNA: TGTGCCAGCAGCTTAGGGCTTGGTAGCGGGGTTGGGGAGACCCAGTACTTC.

The chain combines TRBV15 with TRBJ1-2; D is ambiguous. The CDR3 consists of 14 residues. Germline values: CDR1 LNHNV, CDR2 YYDKDF (reference sequence). V shed 1 base and J shed 2 bases, with 8 bases lying between them. The DNA for the CDR3 is TGTGCCACCAGCAGAGGGGCCGTCAACTATGGCTACACCTTC. Translation: CATSRGAVNYGYTF.

The V and J genes are TRBV4-3 and TRBJ2-5; tentative D call: TRBD1 (5 bases). V lost 1 base, J lost 3 bases, and 12 bases lay in between. CDR1 is LGHNA and CDR2 is YSLEER in the germline V gene. The CDR3 consists of 15 residues. DNA of the CDR3: TGCGCCAGCAGCCAAGGAAATGGCAGGGAAGAGACCCAGTACTTC. The encoded protein is CASSQGNGREETQYF.

This rearrangement joins TRBV2 to TRBJ2-4; D remains ambiguous. The CDR3 runs 11 residues. The ends were cut back, 3 bases at V and 6 bases at J, with 3 bases in the middle. The germline V gene encodes CDR1 SNHLY and CDR2 FYNNEI. The CDR3 coding sequence is TGTGCCAGCAGTGACAGAAACATTCAGTACTTC. Its protein product is CASSDRNIQYF.

The chain joins TRBV7-8 to TRBJ2-3; TRBD2 is a possible D gene (5 bases). Between the trimmed V and J ends, which lost 2 bases and 2 bases, there was a span of 14 bases. Germline V CDR1 and CDR2: SGHVS, FQNEAQ. CDR3 size: 16 residues. The CDR3 loop is CASSLSSAVYTDTQYF. CDR3 coding DNA: TGTGCCAGCAGCTTATCATCAGCGGTCTACACAGATACGCAGTATTTT.

The chain recombines TRBV13 with TRBJ1-4; a possible D gene is TRBD1 (5 bases). The V gene's germline CDR1 is PRHDT and CDR2 FYEKMQ (reference sequence). The CDR3 is 18 amino acids. Trimming removed 2 bases from V and 4 bases from J, with 20 bases in between. The CDR3 nucleotides are TGTGCCAGCAGCTTACAGCGAAGGGCGGGACGGAGTAATGAAAAACTGTTTTTT. It codes for CASSLQRRAGRSNEKLFF.

V gene TRBV7-9 combines with J gene TRBJ2-4, with TRBD1 identical over 9 bases. The end of the DNA fits TRBJ2-7 better, so the J call may be wrong. CDR1 and CDR2 from the germline V gene are SEHNR and FQNEAQ (reference sequence). This CDR3 comprises 16 residues. CDR3 coding DNA: TGTGCCAGCAGCCGTTCAGCGGGACAGGGAAACCACGAGCAGTACTTC. It yields the protein CASSRSAGQGNHEQYF.

The chain couples TRBV18 to TRBJ1-1, with D tentatively TRBD1 (6 bases). From germline, CDR1 is KGHSH and CDR2 LQKENI. The CDR3 sequence is 15 residues long. Trimming left V 0 bases short and J 2 bases short, with 10 bases between. The CDR3 region has the DNA TGTGCCAGCTCACCACCGGACAGAAGAAACACTGAAGCTTTCTTT. Its protein is CASSPPDRRNTEAFF.

V usage is TRBV4-3 and J usage is TRBJ2-1, with 10 bases fitting TRBD2. CDR1 is LGHNA and CDR2 is YSLEER in the germline V gene. This CDR3 contains 15 residues. J lost 4 bases, V lost 6 bases, and 6 bases had no gene match. CDR3 DNA sequence: TGCGCCAGCAGACCGGGACTAGCGATATACAATGAGCAGTTCTTC. The encoded protein is CASRPGLAIYNEQFF.

In this sample, this clonotype turned up a few times. V and J are TRBV4-1 and TRBJ1-1, with a weak D call TRBD1 (5 bases). Trimming pared 0 bases from V and 11 bases from J, leaving 13 bases between. Germline CDR1 and CDR2: MGHRA and YSYEKL. The CDR3 runs to 13 residues. This chain's CDR3 is CASSQEIGGKAFF. In DNA, the CDR3 is TGCGCCAGCAGCCAAGAGATTGGGGGGAAGGCTTTCTTT.

The chain combines TRBV4-2 with TRBJ2-4, with 9 bases fitting TRBD1. Germline lookup yields CDR1 LGHNA and CDR2 YNFKEQ. J was trimmed by 13 bases and V by 3 bases; bases with no gene match: 16. CDR3 length: 16 residues. The CDR3 sequence is CASSQGKTGGYREQYF. CDR3 nucleotide sequence: TGTGCCAGCAGCCAGGGAAAGACAGGGGGGTATCGGGAGCAGTACTTC.

The V gene is TRBV20-1, the J gene TRBJ1-4, with D perhaps TRBD1 (6 bases). Trimming took 1 base from V and 7 from J, leaving 19 bases between them. This CDR3 has 16 amino acids. CDR1 and CDR2 (germline): DFQATT, SNEGSKA (reference sequence). CDR3 loop: CSARAQGGAVVEKLFF. In DNA form, the CDR3 reads TGCAGTGCTAGAGCACAGGGTGGGGCCGTGGTTGAAAAACTGTTTTTT.